Listed below are T cell receptor beta chains from one sample, sequenced in a study of T cell responses to AZD1222 COVID-19 vaccine. Assay used: immunoSEQ multiplex PCR; TCRdb lists only in-frame clones, some missing. The table lists about 170,000 clones, just under 95% of them singletons, with 1.6% in the top ten. Sequences were derived from peripheral blood, sampled on day 0 of AZD1222 vaccination. Source of these receptors: an adult in good health. CDR3s include the opening cysteine and the closing phenylalanine or tryptophan. A D gene is named only where the DNA matches it firmly. Not all rows give a size; the values are once, few, many and, for expanded clones, a class.

j_call d_call cdr3_length v_call clone_size cdr3_nt cdr3_aa
TRBJ2-1 TRBD2 17 TRBV7-2 . TGTGCCAGCAGCTTAAGGTACTTGAGCGGGGGGGCCAATGAGCAGTTCTTC CASSLRYLSGGANEQFF
TRBJ1-1 . 14 TRBV7-6 . TGTGCCAGCAGCTCTGGACAGAGTCACACTGAAGCTTTCTTT CASSSGQSHTEAFF
TRBJ1-2 . 14 TRBV25-1 . TGTGCCAGCAGTGGAGCATTCCAATACTATGGCTACACCTTC CASSGAFQYYGYTF
TRBJ2-6 . 13 TRBV6-6 . TGTGCCAGCAGCCCCTGGGCTGGCAACGTCCTGACTTTC CASSPWAGNVLTF
TRBJ2-7 . 15 TRBV5-1 . TGCGCCAGCAGCTTGTCTGTCACGGGGCTTTACGAGCAGTACTTC CASSLSVTGLYEQYF
TRBJ2-2 . 15 TRBV6-2/TRBV6-3 . TGTGCCAGCAGTTACTCGAGGGGGAACACCGGGGAGCTGTTTTTT CASSYSRGNTGELFF
TRBJ2-1 . 15 TRBV7-9 . TGTGCCAGCAGCCCCCCCCCAAACTCCTACAATGAGCAGTTCTTC CASSPPPNSYNEQFF
TRBJ2-7 TRBD1 15 TRBV18 . TGTGCCAGTTCGAACCCGGGGACAGGGGAATTCGAGCAGTACTTC CASSNPGTGEFEQYF
TRBJ2-7 . 15 TRBV6-2/TRBV6-3 . TGTGCCAGCAGTTACTCGAAAGGGGCGACCTACGAGCAGTACTTC CASSYSKGATYEQYF
TRBJ2-7 . 14 TRBV11-1 . TGTGCCAGCAGCTCCCCCGGCAGGCCCTACGAGCAGTACTTC CASSSPGRPYEQYF
TRBJ1-6 TRBD1 15 TRBV7-6 once TGTGCCAGCAGCTCCAGGGGGACAAATAATTCACCCCTCCACTTT CASSSRGTNNSPLHF
TRBJ2-7 . 15 TRBV6-5 . TGTGCCAGCAGTTACAGAAGGACAGCTTTCTACGAGCAGTACTTC CASSYRRTAFYEQYF
TRBJ2-2 . 15 TRBV6-5 . TGTGCCAGCAGTTATGGGACGGTGAACACCGGGGAGCTGTTTTTT CASSYGTVNTGELFF